The clone carrying this TCR beta chain was recorded once. Antigen specificity is unknown. This sample was taken from a study of cytomegalovirus exposure and HLA in healthy donors. Study-wide findings and caveats: Reports described diagnosis of cytomegalovirus status by the classifier as highly specific and sensitive.

The protocol was immunoSEQ multiplex PCR, while the TCRdb copy is restricted to in-frame clones and leaves out a portion. The data contain 200,000 to 250,000 clones, about nine tenths of them singletons. Sequencing was done on a sample of PBMCs. This sequence originates from a woman aged 18-30 years in good health and CMV-seropositive.

CDR3 DNA: TGTGCCAGCAGTTGGAGACAGGCGCACTATGGCTACACCTTC. Its translation is CASSWRQAHYGYTF. This chain joins TRBV28 and TRBJ1-2; weak D call: TRBD1 (6 bases). The CDR3 consists of 14 residues. Trimming took off 4 bases at V and 3 bases at J, with 12 bases between the two ends. Germline loops: CDR1 MDHEN, CDR2 SYDVKM.